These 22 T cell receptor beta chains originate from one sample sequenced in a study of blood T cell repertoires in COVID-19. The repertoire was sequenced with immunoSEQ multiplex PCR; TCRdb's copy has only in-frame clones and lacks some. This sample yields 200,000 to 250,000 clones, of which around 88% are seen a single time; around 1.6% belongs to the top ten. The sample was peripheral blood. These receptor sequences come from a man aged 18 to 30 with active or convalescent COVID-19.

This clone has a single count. The CDR3 DNA reads as TGCGCCAGCAGCTACATCAGGGATGAAAAACTGTTTTTT. It yields the protein CASSYIRDEKLFF. V gene TRBV4-3 combines with J gene TRBJ1-4, with D tentatively TRBD1 (5 bases). This CDR3 comprises 13 residues. V lost 5 bases, J lost 6 bases, and 10 bases lay in between. Germline CDR1 reads LGHNA; CDR2 reads YSLEER.

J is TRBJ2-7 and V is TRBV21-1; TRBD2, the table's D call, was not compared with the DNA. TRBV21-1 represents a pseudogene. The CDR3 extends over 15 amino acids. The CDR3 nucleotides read TGTGCCAGCAGGCCACCCATAGCGGGAGCGAGGGAGCAGTACTTC. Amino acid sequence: CASRPPIAGAREQYF.

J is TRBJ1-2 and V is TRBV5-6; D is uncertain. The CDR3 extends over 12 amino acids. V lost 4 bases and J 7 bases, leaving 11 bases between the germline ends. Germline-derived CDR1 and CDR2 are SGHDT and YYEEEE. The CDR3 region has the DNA TGTGCCAGCAGCCTTGGGAGGGTTGGCTACACCTTC. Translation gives CASSLGRVGYTF.

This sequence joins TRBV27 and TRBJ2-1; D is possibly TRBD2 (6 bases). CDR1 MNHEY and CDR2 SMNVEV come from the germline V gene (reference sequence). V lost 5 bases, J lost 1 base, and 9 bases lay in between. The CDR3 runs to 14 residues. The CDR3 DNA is TGTGCCAGCAGTGAGGAGGGGTCCTACAATGAGCAGTTCTTC. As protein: CASSEEGSYNEQFF.

CDR3 bases: TGTGCCAGCAGCCGTTCCGGGACAGGGGACACTGAAGCTTTCTTT. Translated: CASSRSGTGDTEAFF. The V call is TRBV28, the J call TRBJ1-1; 10 bases align to TRBD1. CDR1 and CDR2 (germline): MDHEN, SYDVKM. V was pared by 6 bases and J by 3 bases, with 7 bases of the junction left unmatched. The CDR3 runs 15 residues.

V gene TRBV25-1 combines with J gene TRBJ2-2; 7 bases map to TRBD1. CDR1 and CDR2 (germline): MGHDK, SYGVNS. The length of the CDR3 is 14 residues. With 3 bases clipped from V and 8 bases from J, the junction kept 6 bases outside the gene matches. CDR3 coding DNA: TGTGCCAGCAGTGACCCAGGGGGAGTGGGGGAGCTGTTTTTT. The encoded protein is CASSDPGGVGELFF.

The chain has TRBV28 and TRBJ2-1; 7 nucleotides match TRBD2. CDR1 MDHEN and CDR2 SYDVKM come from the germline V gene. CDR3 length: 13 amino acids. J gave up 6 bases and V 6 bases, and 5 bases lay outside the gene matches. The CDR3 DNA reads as TGTGCCAGCAGCACTACTAGCGCCAATGAGCAGTTCTTC. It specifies CASSTTSANEQFF.

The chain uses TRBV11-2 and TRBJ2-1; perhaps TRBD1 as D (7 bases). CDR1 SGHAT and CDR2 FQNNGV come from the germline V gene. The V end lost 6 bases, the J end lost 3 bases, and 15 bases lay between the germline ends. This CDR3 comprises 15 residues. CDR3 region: CASRQGIGGYNEQFF. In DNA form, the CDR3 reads TGTGCCAGCAGACAGGGGATCGGGGGCTACAATGAGCAGTTCTTC.

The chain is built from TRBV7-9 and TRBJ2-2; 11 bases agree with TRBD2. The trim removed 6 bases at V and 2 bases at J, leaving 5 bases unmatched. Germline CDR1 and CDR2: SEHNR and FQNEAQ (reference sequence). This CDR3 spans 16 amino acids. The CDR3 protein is CASRTGTSGNTGELFF. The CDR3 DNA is TGTGCCAGCAGAACCGGGACTAGCGGTAACACCGGGGAGCTGTTTTTT.

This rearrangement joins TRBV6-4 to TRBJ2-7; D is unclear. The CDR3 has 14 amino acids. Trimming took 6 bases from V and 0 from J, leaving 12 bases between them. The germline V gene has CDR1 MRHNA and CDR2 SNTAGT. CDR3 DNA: TGTGCCAGCAGCTCAGTCCCTTTCTCCTACGAGCAGTACTTC. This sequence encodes CASSSVPFSYEQYF.

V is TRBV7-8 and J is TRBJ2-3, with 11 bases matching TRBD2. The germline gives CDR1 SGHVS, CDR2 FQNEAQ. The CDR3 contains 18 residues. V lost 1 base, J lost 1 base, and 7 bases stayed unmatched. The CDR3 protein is CASSLGLAGGRGTDTQYF. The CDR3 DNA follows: TGTGCCAGCAGCTTAGGGCTAGCGGGAGGAAGGGGCACAGATACGCAGTATTTT.

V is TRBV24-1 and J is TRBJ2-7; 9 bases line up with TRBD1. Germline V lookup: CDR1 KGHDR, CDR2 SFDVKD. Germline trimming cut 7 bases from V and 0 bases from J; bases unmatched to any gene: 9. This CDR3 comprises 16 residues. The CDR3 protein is CATSPGTGSSSYEQYF. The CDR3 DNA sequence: TGTGCCACCAGCCCGGGGACAGGGAGTAGCTCCTACGAGCAGTACTTC.

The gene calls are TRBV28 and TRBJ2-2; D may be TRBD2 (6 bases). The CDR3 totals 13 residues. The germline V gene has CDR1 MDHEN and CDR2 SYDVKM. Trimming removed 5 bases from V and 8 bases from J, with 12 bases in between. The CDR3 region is CASSRKGTGELFF. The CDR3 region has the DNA TGTGCCAGCAGTCGAAAAGGGACTGGGGAGCTGTTTTTT.

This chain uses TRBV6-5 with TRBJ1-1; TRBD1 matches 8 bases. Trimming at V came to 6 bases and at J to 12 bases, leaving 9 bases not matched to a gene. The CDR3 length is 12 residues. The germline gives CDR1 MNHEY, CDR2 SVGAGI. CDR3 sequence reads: CASSYRTGSTFF. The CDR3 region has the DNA TGTGCCAGCAGCTACCGGACAGGGAGTACTTTCTTT.

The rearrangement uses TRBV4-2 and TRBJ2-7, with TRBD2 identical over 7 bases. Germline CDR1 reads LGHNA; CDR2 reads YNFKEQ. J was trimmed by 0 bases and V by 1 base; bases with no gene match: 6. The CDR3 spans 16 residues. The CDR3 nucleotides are TGTGCCAGCAGCCAAGCGTCTGGCGGGGGCTCCTACGAGCAGTACTTC. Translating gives CASSQASGGGSYEQYF.

CDR3 nucleotide sequence: TGTGCCAGCAGTTTAATTATGACGGGGATGCCTAATTCACCCCTCCACTTT. Amino acids: CASSLIMTGMPNSPLHF. The genes are TRBV27 and TRBJ1-6; D is unresolved. V was trimmed by 2 bases and J by 6 bases, leaving 17 bases between them. The CDR3 runs 17 residues. Germline V lookup: CDR1 MNHEY, CDR2 SMNVEV (reference sequence).

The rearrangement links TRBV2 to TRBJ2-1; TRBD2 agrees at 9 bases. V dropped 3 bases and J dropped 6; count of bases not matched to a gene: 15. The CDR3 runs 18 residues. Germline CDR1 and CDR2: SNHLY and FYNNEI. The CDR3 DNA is TGTGCCAGCAGTGATGATACACTAGCGGGCTCACCAATCAATGAGCAGTTCTTC. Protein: CASSDDTLAGSPINEQFF.

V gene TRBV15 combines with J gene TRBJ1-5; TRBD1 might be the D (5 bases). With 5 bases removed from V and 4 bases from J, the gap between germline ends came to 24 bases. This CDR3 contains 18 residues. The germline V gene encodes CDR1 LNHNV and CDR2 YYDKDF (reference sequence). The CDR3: CATSETERQFRVNQPQHF. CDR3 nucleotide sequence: TGTGCCACCAGCGAAACAGAGCGACAGTTTAGGGTAAATCAGCCCCAGCATTTT.

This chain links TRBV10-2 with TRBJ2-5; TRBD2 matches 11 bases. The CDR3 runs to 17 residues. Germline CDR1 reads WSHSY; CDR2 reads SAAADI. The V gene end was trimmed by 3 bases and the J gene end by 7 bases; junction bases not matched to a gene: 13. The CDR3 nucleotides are TGCGCCAGCAGTGACCTTCGGACTAGCGGGCTGGTGTGGACCCAGTACTTC. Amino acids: CASSDLRTSGLVWTQYF.

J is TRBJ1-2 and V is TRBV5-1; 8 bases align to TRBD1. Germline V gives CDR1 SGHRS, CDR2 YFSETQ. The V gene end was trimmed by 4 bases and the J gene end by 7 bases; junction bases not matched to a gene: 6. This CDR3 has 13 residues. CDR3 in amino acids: CASSLGQGPGYTF. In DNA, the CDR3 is TGCGCCAGCAGCCTAGGACAGGGCCCTGGCTACACCTTC.

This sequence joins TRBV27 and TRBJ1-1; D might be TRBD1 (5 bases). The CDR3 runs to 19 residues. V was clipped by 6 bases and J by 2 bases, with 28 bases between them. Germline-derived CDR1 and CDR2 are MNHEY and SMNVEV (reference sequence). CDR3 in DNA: TGTGCCAGCAGCCGATCCCGGGTCGGGGGACCGACCTTTAACACTGAAGCTTTCTTT. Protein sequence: CASSRSRVGGPTFNTEAFF.

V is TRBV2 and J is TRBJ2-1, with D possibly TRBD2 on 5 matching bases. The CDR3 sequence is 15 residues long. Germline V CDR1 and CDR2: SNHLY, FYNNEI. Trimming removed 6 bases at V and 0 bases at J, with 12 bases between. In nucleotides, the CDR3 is TGTGCCAGCAGCGAAAGCGGTGCCTCCTACAATGAGCAGTTCTTC. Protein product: CASSESGASYNEQFF.